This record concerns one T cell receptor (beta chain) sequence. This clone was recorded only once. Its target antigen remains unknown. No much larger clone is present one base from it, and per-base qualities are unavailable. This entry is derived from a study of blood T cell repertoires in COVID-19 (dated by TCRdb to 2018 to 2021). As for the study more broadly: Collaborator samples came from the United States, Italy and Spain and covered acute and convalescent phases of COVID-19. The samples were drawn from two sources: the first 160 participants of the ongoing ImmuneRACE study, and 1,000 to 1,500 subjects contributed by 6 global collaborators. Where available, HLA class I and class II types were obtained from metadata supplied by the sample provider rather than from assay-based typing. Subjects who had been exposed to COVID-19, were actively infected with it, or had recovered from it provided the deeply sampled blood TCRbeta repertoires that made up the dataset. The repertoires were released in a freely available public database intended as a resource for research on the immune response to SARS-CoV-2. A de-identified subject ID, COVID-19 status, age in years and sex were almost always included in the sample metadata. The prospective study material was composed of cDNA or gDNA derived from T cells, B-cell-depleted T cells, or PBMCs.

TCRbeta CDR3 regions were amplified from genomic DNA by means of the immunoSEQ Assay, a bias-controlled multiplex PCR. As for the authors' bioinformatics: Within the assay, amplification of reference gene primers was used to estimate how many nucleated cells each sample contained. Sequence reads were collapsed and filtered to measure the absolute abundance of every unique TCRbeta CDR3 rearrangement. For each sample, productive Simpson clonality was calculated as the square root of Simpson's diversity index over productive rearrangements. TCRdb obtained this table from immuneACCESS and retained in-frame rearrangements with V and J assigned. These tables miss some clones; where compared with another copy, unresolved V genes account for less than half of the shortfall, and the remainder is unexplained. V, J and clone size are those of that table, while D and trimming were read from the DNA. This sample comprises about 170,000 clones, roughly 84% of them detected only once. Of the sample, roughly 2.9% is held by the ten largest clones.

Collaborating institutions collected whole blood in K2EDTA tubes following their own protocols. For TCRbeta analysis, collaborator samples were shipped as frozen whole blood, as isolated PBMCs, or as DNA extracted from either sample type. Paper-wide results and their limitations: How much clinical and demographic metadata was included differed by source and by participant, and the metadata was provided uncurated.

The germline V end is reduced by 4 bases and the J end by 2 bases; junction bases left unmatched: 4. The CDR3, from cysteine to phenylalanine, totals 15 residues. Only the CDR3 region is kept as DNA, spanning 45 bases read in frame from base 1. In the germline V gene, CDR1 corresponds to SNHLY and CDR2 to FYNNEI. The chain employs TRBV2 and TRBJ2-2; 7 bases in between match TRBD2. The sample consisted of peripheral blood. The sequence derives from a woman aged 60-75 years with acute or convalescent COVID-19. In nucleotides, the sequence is TGTGCCAGCAGTGGGGGAGGGCGAAACACCGGGGAGCTGTTTTTT. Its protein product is CASSGGGRNTGELFF.